This TCR beta chain was identified in a study of CD8+ T cells in alopecia areata. Study overall: At a dose of 5 to 10 mg twice daily, oral tofacitinib was given to treated patients. The study gave tofacitinib for 6 to 18 months, then 6 months off drug.

Broader study findings: Sequences from scalp samples also cover resident alphabeta T cells of normal skin. Across lesional scalp, and particularly alopecia totalis/universalis, clonality surpassed that of normal scalp.

CDR3 length: 12 amino acids. Between the trimmed V and J ends, which lost 4 bases and 6 bases, there was a span of 12 bases. The germline V gene encodes CDR1 GTSNPN and CDR2 SVGIG (reference sequence). RNA was extracted and reverse transcribed into cDNA as the sequencing template. Some clones are missing from TCRdb's copy, which holds only in-frame ones; the method was immunoSEQ multiplex PCR. This sample carries about 170,000 clones, approximately 70% of them seen once, and the ten largest clones take 9.5% to 12%. Turning to this clone: Its antigen is undetermined.

The TCR was taken from a human donor with alopecia areata. V gene TRBV30 combines with J gene TRBJ1-1, with D uncertain. The source was CD8+ T cells sorted from blood, collected at week 0. CDR3 sequence reads: CAWKREVPEAFF. The CDR3 DNA follows: TGTGCCTGGAAAAGAGAGGTTCCTGAAGCTTTCTTT.